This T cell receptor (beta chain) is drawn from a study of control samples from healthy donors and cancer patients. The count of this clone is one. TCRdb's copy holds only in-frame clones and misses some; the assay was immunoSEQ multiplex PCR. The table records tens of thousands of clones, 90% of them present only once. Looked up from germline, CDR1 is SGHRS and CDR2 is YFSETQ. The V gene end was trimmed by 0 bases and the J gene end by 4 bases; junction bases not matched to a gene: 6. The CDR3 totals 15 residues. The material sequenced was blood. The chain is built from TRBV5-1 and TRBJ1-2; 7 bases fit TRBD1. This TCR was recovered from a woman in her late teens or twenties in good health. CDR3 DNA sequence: TGCGCCAGCAGCTTGGGACAGGGCCTGGCCTATGGCTACACCTTC. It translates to CASSLGQGLAYGYTF.